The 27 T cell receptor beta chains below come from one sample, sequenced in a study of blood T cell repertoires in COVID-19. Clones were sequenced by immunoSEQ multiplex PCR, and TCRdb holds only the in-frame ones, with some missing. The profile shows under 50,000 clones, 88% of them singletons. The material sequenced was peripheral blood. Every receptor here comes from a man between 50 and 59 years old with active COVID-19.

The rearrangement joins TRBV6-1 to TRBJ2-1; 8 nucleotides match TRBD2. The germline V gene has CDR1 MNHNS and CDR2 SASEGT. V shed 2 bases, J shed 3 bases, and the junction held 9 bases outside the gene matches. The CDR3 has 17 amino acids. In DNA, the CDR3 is TGTGCCAGCAGTGAATCTTTTAGCGGGGCATTCTACAATGAGCAGTTCTTC. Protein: CASSESFSGAFYNEQFF.

The CDR3 DNA follows: TGTGCCAGCAGGGAACGGACAGGGAAGAGCCTCGAGCGGAGGGTTCCCTACGAGCAGTACTTC. This gives the protein CASRERTGKSLERRVPYEQYF. The chain links TRBV6-1 to TRBJ2-7, with TRBD1 identical over 8 bases. Germline values: CDR1 MNHNS, CDR2 SASEGT. The CDR3 has 21 amino acids. Trimming at V came to 6 bases and at J to 2 bases, leaving 27 bases not matched to a gene.

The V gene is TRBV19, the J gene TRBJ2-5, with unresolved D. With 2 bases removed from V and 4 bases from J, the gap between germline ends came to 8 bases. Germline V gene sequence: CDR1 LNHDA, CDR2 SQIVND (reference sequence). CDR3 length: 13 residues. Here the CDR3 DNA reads TGTGCCAGTAGTATACAGGTAGGAGAGACCCAGTACTTC. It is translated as CASSIQVGETQYF.

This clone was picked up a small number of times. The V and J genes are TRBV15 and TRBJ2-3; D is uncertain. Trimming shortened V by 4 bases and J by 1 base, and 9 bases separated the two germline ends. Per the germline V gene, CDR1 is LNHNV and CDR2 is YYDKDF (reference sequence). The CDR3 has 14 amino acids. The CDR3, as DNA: TGTGCCACCAGCAAGACTCTGGGCACAGATACGCAGTATTTT. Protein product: CATSKTLGTDTQYF.

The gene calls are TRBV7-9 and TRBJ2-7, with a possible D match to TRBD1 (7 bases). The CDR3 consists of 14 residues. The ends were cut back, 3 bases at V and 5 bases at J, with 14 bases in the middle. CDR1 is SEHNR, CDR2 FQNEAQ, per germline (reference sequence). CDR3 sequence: CASSLGRGDHEQYF. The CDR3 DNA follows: TGTGCCAGCAGCTTGGGCAGGGGGGACCACGAGCAGTACTTC.

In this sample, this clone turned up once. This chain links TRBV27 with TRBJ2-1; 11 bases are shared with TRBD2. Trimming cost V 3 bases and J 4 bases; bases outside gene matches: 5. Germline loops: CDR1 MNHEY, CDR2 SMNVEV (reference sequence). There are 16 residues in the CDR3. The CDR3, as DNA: TGTGCCAGCAGTTTGAGAACTAGCGGGAGTTACAATGAGCAGTTCTTC. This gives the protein CASSLRTSGSYNEQFF.

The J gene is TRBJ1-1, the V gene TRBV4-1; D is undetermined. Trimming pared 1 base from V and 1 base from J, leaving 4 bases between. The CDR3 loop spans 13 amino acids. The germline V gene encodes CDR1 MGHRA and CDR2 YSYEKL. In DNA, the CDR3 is TGCGCCAGCAGCCAAGGCGCGAACACTGAAGCTTTCTTT. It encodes CASSQGANTEAFF.

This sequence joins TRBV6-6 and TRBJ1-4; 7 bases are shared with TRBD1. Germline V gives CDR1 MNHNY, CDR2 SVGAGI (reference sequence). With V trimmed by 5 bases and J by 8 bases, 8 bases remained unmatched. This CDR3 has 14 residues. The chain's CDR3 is CASSQGQTLEKLFF. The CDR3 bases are TGTGCCAGCAGTCAGGGACAGACCTTGGAAAAACTGTTTTTT.

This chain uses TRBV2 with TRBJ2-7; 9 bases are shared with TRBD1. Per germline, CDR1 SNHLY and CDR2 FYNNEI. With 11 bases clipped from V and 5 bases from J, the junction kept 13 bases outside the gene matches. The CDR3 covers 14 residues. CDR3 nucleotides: TGTGCCTCCGACAGGGGGGCGTTAGAAAACGAGCAGTACTTC. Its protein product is CASDRGALENEQYF. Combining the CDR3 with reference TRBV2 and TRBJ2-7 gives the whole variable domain EPEVTQTPSHQVTQMGQEVILRCVPISNHLYFYWYRQILGQKVEFLVSFYNNEISEKSEIFDDQFSVERPDGSNFTLKIRSTKLEDSAMYFCASDRGALENEQYFGPGTRLTVT.

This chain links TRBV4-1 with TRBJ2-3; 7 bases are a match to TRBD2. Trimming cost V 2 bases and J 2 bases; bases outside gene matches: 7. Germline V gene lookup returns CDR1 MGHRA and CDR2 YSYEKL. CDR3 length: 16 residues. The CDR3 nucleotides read TGCGCCAGCAGCCAATTTTTGAGCGGGACCACAGATACGCAGTATTTT. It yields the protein CASSQFLSGTTDTQYF.

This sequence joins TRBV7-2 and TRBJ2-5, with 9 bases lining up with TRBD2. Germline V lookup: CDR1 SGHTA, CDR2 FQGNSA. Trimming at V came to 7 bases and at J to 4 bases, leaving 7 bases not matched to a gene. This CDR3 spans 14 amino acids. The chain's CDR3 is CASIRRGGGETQYF. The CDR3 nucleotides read TGTGCCAGCATCCGGCGGGGGGGTGGAGAGACCCAGTACTTC.

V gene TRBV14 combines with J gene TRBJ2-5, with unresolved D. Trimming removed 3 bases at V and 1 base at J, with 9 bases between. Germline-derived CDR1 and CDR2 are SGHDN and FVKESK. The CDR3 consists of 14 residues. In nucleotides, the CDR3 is TGTGCCAGCAGCCAGTTTAACAGCCAAGAGACCCAGTACTTC. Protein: CASSQFNSQETQYF.

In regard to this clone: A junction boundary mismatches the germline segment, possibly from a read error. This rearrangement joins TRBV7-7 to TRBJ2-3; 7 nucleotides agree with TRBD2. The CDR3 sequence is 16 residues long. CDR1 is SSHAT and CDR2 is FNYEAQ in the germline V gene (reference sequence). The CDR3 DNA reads TGTGCTAGCAGCCTCGGGGGGTCCGGGACCTCGGATACGCAGTATTTT. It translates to CASSLGGSGTSDTQYF.

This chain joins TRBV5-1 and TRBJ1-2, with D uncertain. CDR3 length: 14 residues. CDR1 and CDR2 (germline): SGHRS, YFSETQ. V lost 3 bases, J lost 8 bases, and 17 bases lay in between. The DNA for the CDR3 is TGCGCCAGCAGCTCAACGTCGGGTGAAGGAGGCTACACCTTC. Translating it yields CASSSTSGEGGYTF.

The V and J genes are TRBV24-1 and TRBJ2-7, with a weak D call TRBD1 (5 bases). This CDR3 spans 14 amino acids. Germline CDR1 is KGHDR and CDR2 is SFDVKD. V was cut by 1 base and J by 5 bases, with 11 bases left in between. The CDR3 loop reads CATSDFKAGNEQYF. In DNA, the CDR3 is TGTGCCACCAGTGATTTTAAGGCAGGGAACGAGCAGTACTTC.

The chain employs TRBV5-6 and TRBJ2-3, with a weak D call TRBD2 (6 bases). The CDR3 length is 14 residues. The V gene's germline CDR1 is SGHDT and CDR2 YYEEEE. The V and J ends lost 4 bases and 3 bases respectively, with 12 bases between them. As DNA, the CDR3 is TGTGCCAGCAGCCCCCGCGGGAATACAGATACGCAGTATTTT. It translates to CASSPRGNTDTQYF.

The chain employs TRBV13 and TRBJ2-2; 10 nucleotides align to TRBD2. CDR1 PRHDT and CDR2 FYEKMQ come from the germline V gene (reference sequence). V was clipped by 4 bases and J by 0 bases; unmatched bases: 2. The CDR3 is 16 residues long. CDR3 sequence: CASSSGLASNTGELFF. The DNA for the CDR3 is TGTGCCAGCAGCTCGGGACTAGCGTCGAACACCGGGGAGCTGTTTTTT.

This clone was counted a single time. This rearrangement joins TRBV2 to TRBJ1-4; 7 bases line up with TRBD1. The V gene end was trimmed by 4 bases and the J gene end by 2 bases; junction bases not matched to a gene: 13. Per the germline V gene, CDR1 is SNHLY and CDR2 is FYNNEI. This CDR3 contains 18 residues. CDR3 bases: TGTGCCAGCAGTGTCCCCTACAGGGGAGGAGCGACTAATGAAAAACTGTTTTTT. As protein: CASSVPYRGGATNEKLFF. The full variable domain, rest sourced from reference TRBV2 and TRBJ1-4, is EPEVTQTPSHQVTQMGQEVILRCVPISNHLYFYWYRQILGQKVEFLVSFYNNEISEKSEIFDDQFSVERPDGSNFTLKIRSTKLEDSAMYFCASSVPYRGGATNEKLFFGSGTQLSVL.

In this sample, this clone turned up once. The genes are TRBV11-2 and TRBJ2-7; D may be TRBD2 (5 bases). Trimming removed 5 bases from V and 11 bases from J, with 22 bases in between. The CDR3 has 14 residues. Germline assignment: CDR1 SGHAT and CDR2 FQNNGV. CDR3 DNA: TGTGCCAGCAGCACTCCAGGACTTGCTTTCGTAAAGTACTTC. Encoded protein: CASSTPGLAFVKYF.

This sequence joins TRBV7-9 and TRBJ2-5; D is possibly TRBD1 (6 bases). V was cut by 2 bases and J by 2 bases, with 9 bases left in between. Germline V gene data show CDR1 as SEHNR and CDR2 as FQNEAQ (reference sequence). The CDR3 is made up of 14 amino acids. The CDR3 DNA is TGTGCCAGCAGCTTAACGGACAGTCAAGAGACCCAGTACTTC. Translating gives CASSLTDSQETQYF.

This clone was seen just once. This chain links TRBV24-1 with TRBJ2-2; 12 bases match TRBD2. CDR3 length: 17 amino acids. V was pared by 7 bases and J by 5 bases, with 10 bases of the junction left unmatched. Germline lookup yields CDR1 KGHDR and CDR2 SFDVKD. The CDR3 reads CATSGLAGSGRTGELFF. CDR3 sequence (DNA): TGTGCCACCAGCGGACTAGCGGGAAGTGGACGGACCGGGGAGCTGTTTTTT.

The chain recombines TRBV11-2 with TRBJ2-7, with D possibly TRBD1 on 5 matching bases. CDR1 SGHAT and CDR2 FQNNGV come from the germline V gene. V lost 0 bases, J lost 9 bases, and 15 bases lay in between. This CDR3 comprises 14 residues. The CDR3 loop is CASSLEGAQGVQYF. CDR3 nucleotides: TGTGCCAGCAGCTTAGAAGGGGCGCAAGGGGTGCAGTACTTC.

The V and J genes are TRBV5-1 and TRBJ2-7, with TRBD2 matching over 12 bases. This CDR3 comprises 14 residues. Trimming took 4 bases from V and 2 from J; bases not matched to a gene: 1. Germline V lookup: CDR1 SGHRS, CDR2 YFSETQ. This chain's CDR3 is CASSPSGGAYEQYF. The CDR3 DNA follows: TGCGCCAGCAGCCCTAGCGGGGGGGCCTACGAGCAGTACTTC.

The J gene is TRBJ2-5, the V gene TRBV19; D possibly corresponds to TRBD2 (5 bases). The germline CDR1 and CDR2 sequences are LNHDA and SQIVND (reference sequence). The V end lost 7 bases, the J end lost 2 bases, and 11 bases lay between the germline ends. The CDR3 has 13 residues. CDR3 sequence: CASTPGRQETQYF. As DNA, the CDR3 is TGTGCCAGTACCCCGGGGAGACAAGAGACCCAGTACTTC.

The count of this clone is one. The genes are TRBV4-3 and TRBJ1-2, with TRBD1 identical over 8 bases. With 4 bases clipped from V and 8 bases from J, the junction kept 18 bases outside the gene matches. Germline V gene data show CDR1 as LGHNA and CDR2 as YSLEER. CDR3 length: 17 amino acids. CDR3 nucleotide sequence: TGCGCCAGCAGCCCCTCACCGGGACAGGCCGATTTTCGCGGCTACACCTTC. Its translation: CASSPSPGQADFRGYTF.

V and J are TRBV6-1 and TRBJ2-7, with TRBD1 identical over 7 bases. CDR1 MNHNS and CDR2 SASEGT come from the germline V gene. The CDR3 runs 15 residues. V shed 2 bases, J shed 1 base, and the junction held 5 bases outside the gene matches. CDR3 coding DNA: TGTGCCAGCAGTGAATCCGGCAGGGGGTCCTACGAGCAGTACTTC. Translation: CASSESGRGSYEQYF.

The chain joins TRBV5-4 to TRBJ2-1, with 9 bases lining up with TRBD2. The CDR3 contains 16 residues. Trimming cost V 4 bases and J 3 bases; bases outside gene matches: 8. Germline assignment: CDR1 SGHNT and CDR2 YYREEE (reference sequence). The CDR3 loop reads CASSHLAGALYNEQFF. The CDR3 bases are TGTGCCAGCAGCCACTTAGCGGGAGCGCTCTACAATGAGCAGTTCTTC.